Sequencing of this T cell receptor beta chain was carried out in a study of cytomegalovirus exposure and HLA in healthy donors. In the PCR, 60 Vbeta and 13 Jbeta primers were used. Repertoires were generated with immunoSEQ multiplex PCR, while TCRdb's copy carries only in-frame clones and drops some. This sample carries some 71,000 clones, with under 2% going to the ten biggest clones. Study-level points and caveats: The study labeled more than 150 TCR beta chains cytomegalovirus-associated. TCR beta V- and J-gene trimming, according to a later analysis, was linked to a missense DCLRE1C variant. The later analysis indicated that the majority of CMV-associated TCR beta chains appeared HLA-restricted.

In regard to this clone: Antigen: not known.

This receptor was obtained from a woman aged 30 to 39 in good health and CMV-seronegative. The sequenced sample was PBMCs.

The CDR3 loop is CASSVALTGGAYEQYF. The CDR3 coding sequence is TGTGCCAGCAGCGTAGCTTTGACGGGGGGGGCCTACGAGCAGTACTTC. The chain joins TRBV9 to TRBJ2-7; 8 nucleotides line up with TRBD2. Losses at the gene ends were 0 bases for V and 2 bases for J; bases not matched to a gene: 7. CDR1 is SGDLS and CDR2 is YYNGEE in the germline V gene. The CDR3 contains 16 residues.